A single sample is the source of the 17 T cell receptor beta chains below, sequenced in a study of Ad26.COV2.S vaccination and SARS-CoV-2 variants. TCRdb's table, derived via immunoSEQ multiplex PCR, lists solely in-frame clones and lacks some. The profile covers 400,000 to 500,000 clones, with 85% to 90% appearing a single time and about 4% taken by the ten largest. Sample treatment: 15 to 20 received Ad26.COV2.S at low or high dose, single or two shots; 5 received placebo; per-sample allocation not given. Collection of samples fell on day 63 after the first vaccine or placebo injection. The sample in question was peripheral blood, obtained in a trial of Ad26.COV2.S vaccine versus placebo. Receptors were obtained from a person aged 18-60 years who received the Ad26.COV2.S COVID-19 vaccine or a placebo.

This chain links TRBV30 with TRBJ1-2, with D unclear. CDR1 GTSNPN and CDR2 SVGIG come from the germline V gene (reference sequence). V lost 4 bases to trimming and J lost 4 bases, with 13 bases between them. The CDR3 totals 13 residues. The CDR3 loop reads CAWTELGFYGYTF. CDR3 bases: TGTGCCTGGACCGAGCTAGGCTTCTATGGCTACACCTTC.

The chain links TRBV6-5 to TRBJ2-2; either TRBD1 or TRBD2 may fit D (5 bases each). Per the germline V gene, CDR1 is MNHEY and CDR2 is SVGAGI. There are 14 residues in the CDR3. CDR3 DNA sequence: TGTACCCCTCTCCGGGACGCCCGGGGCGGGGAGCTGTTTTTT. Residues: CTPLRDARGGELFF.

The CDR3 nucleotides are TGTGCCATTGGACAGGCTACGAATACGCAGTATTTT. Its protein product is CAIGQATNTQYF. The J gene is TRBJ2-3, the V gene TRBV2; 7 nucleotides align to TRBD1. CDR1 SNHLY and CDR2 FYNNEI come from the germline V gene. The CDR3 is made up of 12 amino acids. With 10 bases clipped from V and 7 bases from J, the junction kept 8 bases outside the gene matches. Together with reference TRBV2 and TRBJ2-3, the CDR3 gives the full variable domain: EPEVTQTPSHQVTQMGQEVILRCVPISNHLYFYWYRQILGQKVEFLVSFYNNEISEKSEIFDDQFSVERPDGSNFTLKIRSTKLEDSAMYFCAIGQATNTQYFGPGTRLTVL.

This chain joins TRBV7-2 and TRBJ2-3; D could derive from TRBD1 or TRBD2 (5 bases each). The CDR3 loop spans 19 amino acids. In germline, CDR1 is SGHTA, CDR2 FQGNSA. Trimming pared 1 base from V and 0 bases from J, leaving 20 bases between. For the CDR3, the DNA is TGTGCCAGCAGCTTAGGATACGGGGCAGACCCAGCTAGCACAGATACGCAGTATTTT. Translated: CASSLGYGADPASTDTQYF.

The V call is TRBV6-5, the J call TRBJ2-3; D not certain. Germline V gene lookup returns CDR1 MNHEY and CDR2 SVGAGI. V was clipped by 8 bases and J by 4 bases, with 10 bases between them. The CDR3 is 12 amino acids. The CDR3 region is CASGVRSDTQYF. The CDR3 DNA is TGTGCCAGCGGGGTCCGATCAGATACGCAGTATTTT.

This sequence joins TRBV5-4 and TRBJ2-2; TRBD2 matches at 12 bases. The CDR3 sequence is 16 residues long. Unmatched junction bases numbered 7, after V lost 3 bases and J lost 7 bases. Germline-derived CDR1 and CDR2 are SGHNT and YYREEE (reference sequence). The CDR3 is CASSWPSGGADGELFF. CDR3 coding DNA: TGTGCCAGCAGCTGGCCTAGCGGGGGGGCCGACGGGGAGCTGTTTTTT.

This CDR3 reads CASSQDRWEQFF. DNA for the CDR3: TGTGCCAGCAGCCAAGATAGGTGGGAGCAGTTCTTC. The chain couples TRBV3-1 (or the pseudogene TRBV3-2) to TRBJ2-1; D unresolved. CDR1 LGHDT and CDR2 YNNKEL come from the germline V gene (reference sequence). Trimming left V 0 bases short and J 10 bases short, with 7 bases between. This CDR3 comprises 12 residues.

The chain carries TRBV10-3 and TRBJ1-2; D call uncertain. V lost 1 base and J lost 6, with 21 bases in between. Germline V gene sequence: CDR1 ENHRY, CDR2 SYGVKD. This CDR3 contains 17 residues. The DNA for the CDR3 is TGTGCCATCAGTGAGTTGCGGTTGGTGGGATATCAGGATGGCTACACCTTC. This translates into CAISELRLVGYQDGYTF.

Details on this clone: The junction differs from germline at one of its ends, possibly a read error. This chain joins TRBV7-3 and TRBJ1-1, with a tentative D call TRBD1 (6 bases). The length of the CDR3 is 13 residues. Germline V gene sequence: CDR1 SGHTA, CDR2 FQGTGA. The CDR3, as DNA: TGTGCCAGCAGATTAACAGGGTCAACTGAAGCTTTCTTT. It codes for CASRLTGSTEAFF.

The count of this clone is one. The chain couples TRBV11-2 to TRBJ1-5; the match to TRBD1 covers 8 bases. The trim removed 5 bases at V and 2 bases at J, leaving 2 bases unmatched. The CDR3 loop spans 14 amino acids. Germline V lookup: CDR1 SGHAT, CDR2 FQNNGV. Here the CDR3 reads CASSPTGGNQPQHF. The CDR3 DNA is TGTGCCAGCAGCCCGACAGGGGGCAATCAGCCCCAGCATTTT. The full variable domain, completed using reference TRBV11-2 and TRBJ1-5, is EAGVAQSPRYKIIEKRQSVAFWCNPISGHATLYWYQQILGQGPKLLIQFQNNGVVDDSQLPKDRFSAERLKGVDSTLKIQPAKLEDSAVYLCASSPTGGNQPQHFGDGTRLSIL.

The chain is built from TRBV7-6 and TRBJ1-2, with a possible D match to TRBD1 (6 bases). This CDR3 comprises 15 residues. With 1 base removed from V and 4 bases from J, the gap between germline ends came to 13 bases. In germline, CDR1 is SGHVS, CDR2 FNYEAQ. The CDR3 nucleotides read TGTGCCAGCAGCTTAGTGGCAGGGGACATCTATGGCTACACCTTC. Translation: CASSLVAGDIYGYTF.

The V gene is TRBV7-9, the J gene TRBJ2-3; 8 nucleotides agree with TRBD2. CDR3 size: 15 residues. Germline V gives CDR1 SEHNR, CDR2 FQNEAQ (reference sequence). J was trimmed by 5 bases and V by 6 bases; bases with no gene match: 10. The CDR3 sequence: CASRSGGGPLDTQYF. DNA of the CDR3: TGTGCCAGCAGGAGTGGCGGGGGGCCGTTAGATACGCAGTATTTT. The variable domain in full, completed from reference TRBV7-9 and TRBJ2-3, reads DTGVSQNPRHKITKRGQNVTFRCDPISEHNRLYWYRQTLGQGPEFLTYFQNEAQLEKSRLLSDRFSAERPKGSFSTLEIQRTEQGDSAMYLCASRSGGGPLDTQYFGPGTRLTVL.

Concerning this clone: The sample contains more than one DNA sequence encoding this CDR3. The V call is TRBV7-2, the J call TRBJ2-2, with D tentatively TRBD2 (6 bases). Per the germline V gene, CDR1 is SGHTA and CDR2 is FQGNSA. This CDR3 is built from 15 residues. V gave up 0 bases and J gave up 3 bases, with 8 bases separating them. The CDR3 is CASSLAGGYTGELFF. The CDR3 DNA reads as TGTGCCAGCAGCTTAGCGGGGGGTTACACCGGGGAGCTGTTTTTT. Variable domain in full (rest from reference TRBV7-2 and TRBJ2-2): GAGVSQSPSNKVTEKGKDVELRCDPISGHTALYWYRQSLGQGLEFLIYFQGNSAPDKSGLPSDRFSAERTGGSVSTLTIQRTQQEDSAVYLCASSLAGGYTGELFFGEGSRLTVL.

The chain combines TRBV28 with TRBJ2-7; TRBD2 matches at 12 bases. Germline V CDR1 and CDR2: MDHEN, SYDVKM. CDR3 length: 15 residues. Trimming took 6 bases from V and 4 from J; bases not matched to a gene: 7. The CDR3 protein is CASSETSGGRYEQYF. The DNA of the CDR3 is TGTGCCAGCAGCGAGACTAGCGGGGGCCGGTACGAGCAGTACTTC.

The CDR3 coding sequence is TGCAGCGTTAAACCAGGGGGTGAGCAGTTCTTC. Translation gives CSVKPGGEQFF. V usage is TRBV29-1 and J usage is TRBJ2-1, with 7 bases matching TRBD1. V lost 5 bases, J lost 9 bases, and 4 bases stayed unmatched. CDR1 is SQVTM, CDR2 ANQGSEA, per germline. The CDR3 is 11 amino acids.

The chain employs TRBV7-3 and TRBJ2-3; a weak D match, TRBD2 (5 bases). This CDR3 has 14 amino acids. From germline, CDR1 is SGHTA and CDR2 FQGTGA. Deletions cut 5 bases from V and 1 base from J, with 10 bases between. The chain's CDR3 is CASSPSGGTDTQYF. The CDR3 region has the DNA TGTGCCAGCAGCCCTTCCGGGGGCACAGATACGCAGTATTTT.

This chain uses TRBV4-3 with TRBJ2-7; TRBD1 or TRBD2 may be the D gene (6 bases each). The CDR3 totals 16 residues. Trimming stripped 4 bases from V and 7 bases from J, with 23 bases between. Germline V gives CDR1 LGHNA, CDR2 YSLEER. The CDR3 bases are TGCGCCAGCAGCCCTGGAGCCCGGGGGCCTTTTCGGGAGCAGTACTTC. Residues: CASSPGARGPFREQYF.